A selection of T cell receptor beta chains follows, all from one sample in a study of PD-L1 blockade in urothelial cancer. The method was immunoSEQ multiplex PCR; TCRdb's version includes in-frame clones alone and lacks a portion of them. The sample yields 130,000 or so clones, approximately 84% seen once. The sequencing used PBMCs, collected around atezolizumab (anti-PD-L1) treatment. The source is a man between 50 and 59 years old with urothelial cancer. Both conserved end residues are part of each CDR3. A D gene is named only where the DNA matches it firmly. A clone size is listed for some rows: how often the clone was seen (once, few, many), or a class if it is expanded.

TRBV30	TRBJ2-1	.	TRBD2	14	CAWRAAGPSGEQFF	TGTGCCTGGAGGGCAGCGGGACCCTCCGGTGAGCAGTTCTTC
TRBV2	TRBJ2-3	once	.	13	CASLGGAADTQYF	TGTGCCAGCTTAGGGGGGGCCGCAGATACGCAGTATTTT
TRBV28	TRBJ1-3	.	.	14	CASREGNPGNTIYF	TGTGCCAGCAGGGAGGGAAACCCTGGAAACACCATATATTTT
TRBV27	TRBJ2-5	.	TRBD2	13	CASRPSGRETQYF	TGTGCCAGCAGACCTAGCGGAAGGGAGACCCAGTACTTC
TRBV6-5	TRBJ2-3	.	TRBD1	15	CASSQGQGLTDTQYF	TGTGCCAGCAGTCAGGGACAGGGGCTTACAGATACGCAGTATTTT
TRBV6-1	TRBJ2-5	.	TRBD1	16	CASSVDWTGRVETQYF	TGTGCCAGCAGTGTTGATTGGACAGGGCGCGTCGAGACCCAGTACTTC
TRBV9	TRBJ1-1	.	.	18	CASSVFPGQGPMNTEAFF	TGTGCCAGCAGCGTATTCCCTGGACAAGGACCTATGAACACTGAAGCTTTCTTT
TRBV4-1	TRBJ2-5	few	.	14	CASSQSRSQETQYF	TGCGCCAGCAGCCAATCCCGGTCGCAAGAGACCCAGTACTTC
TRBV5-1	TRBJ2-7	.	.	13	CASSFTGLYEQYF	TGCGCCAGCAGCTTTACAGGGTTATACGAGCAGTACTTC
TRBV7-6	TRBJ2-2	.	TRBD1	17	CASSSGSRQGNTGELFF	TGTGCCAGCAGCTCAGGAAGTCGACAGGGGAACACCGGGGAGCTGTTTTTT
TRBV6-5	TRBJ2-1	.	.	14	CASSYGVGLNEQFF	TGTGCCAGCAGTTACGGTGTTGGGCTGAATGAGCAGTTCTTC
TRBV28	TRBJ2-7	.	TRBD2	15	CASSLSSGGAYEQYF	TGTGCCAGCAGTTTATCTAGCGGAGGGGCCTACGAGCAGTACTTC
TRBV27	TRBJ1-5	.	TRBD1	19	CASRPDGTGGTVGNQPQHF	TGTGCCAGCAGGCCTGACGGGACAGGGGGCACGGTTGGCAATCAGCCCCAGCATTTT
TRBV18	TRBJ1-6	.	.	15	CASSPPHRVNSPLHF	TGTGCCAGCTCACCACCTCACAGGGTTAATTCACCCCTCCACTTT
TRBV2	TRBJ2-5	.	.	15	CASVGNPGTQETQYF	TGTGCCAGCGTGGGCAACCCGGGAACTCAAGAGACCCAGTACTTC
TRBV5-1	TRBJ2-3	.	TRBD2	15	CASSLAGGGTDTQYF	TGCGCCAGCAGCTTAGCGGGAGGAGGCACAGATACGCAGTATTTT
TRBV28	TRBJ2-1	once	.	15	CASSSSGTDGGEQFF	TGTGCCAGCAGTTCGTCCGGGACCGACGGGGGTGAGCAGTTCTTC
TRBV4-2	TRBJ1-5	.	TRBD1	15	CASSQDRGGAQPQHF	TGTGCCAGCAGCCAAGATCGAGGGGGCGCTCAGCCCCAGCATTTT
TRBV21-1	TRBJ2-3	.	.	15	CASRSVGDNTDTQYF	TGTGCCAGCAGAAGCGTAGGGGACAACACAGATACGCAGTATTTT
TRBV6-5	TRBJ2-7	once	.	15	CASRSPGEIPYEQYF	TGTGCCAGCAGGTCTCCAGGGGAAATTCCCTACGAGCAGTACTTC
TRBV7-3	TRBJ2-7	.	TRBD2	15	CASSLRSSGSNEQYF	TGTGCCAGCAGCTTAAGGTCTAGCGGGTCCAACGAGCAGTACTTC
TRBV7-9	TRBJ2-3	.	.	12	CASSFGADTQYF	TGTGCCAGCAGCTTTGGGGCGGATACGCAGTATTTT
TRBV7-2	TRBJ2-3	.	.	15	CASSPGFASTDTQYF	TGTGCCAGCAGCCCGGGATTTGCTAGCACAGATACGCAGTATTTT
TRBV27	TRBJ2-5	few	.	13	CASSPSGPETQYF	TGTGCCAGCAGTCCAAGCGGCCCCGAGACCCAGTACTTC
TRBV30	TRBJ2-1	.	TRBD2	17	CAWSVRAGLAGKVRQFF	TGTGCCTGGAGTGTACGCGCAGGACTAGCGGGAAAGGTTAGGCAGTTCTTC
TRBV28	TRBJ1-2	.	.	12	CASSLEAYGYTF	TGTGCCAGCAGTTTGGAAGCGTATGGCTACACCTTC
TRBV19	TRBJ1-5	.	TRBD1	15	CASTTGQISNQPQHF	TGTGCCAGTACAACGGGACAGATTAGCAATCAGCCCCAGCATTTT
TRBV5-1	TRBJ2-7	.	.	13	CASSFAENYEQYF	TGCGCCAGCAGCTTTGCGGAAAATTACGAGCAGTACTTC
TRBV7-9	TRBJ2-7	.	TRBD1	14	CASALQGASSEQYF	TGTGCCAGTGCTTTACAGGGGGCGTCTAGCGAGCAGTACTTC
TRBV27	TRBJ2-1	.	.	14	CASSFEFRSNEQFF	TGTGCCAGCAGTTTTGAGTTTCGGTCCAATGAGCAGTTCTTC
TRBV11-2	TRBJ2-1	.	.	12	CASSYRGNEQFF	TGTGCCAGCAGCTACCGGGGGAATGAGCAGTTCTTC
TRBV7-2	TRBJ2-5	.	.	14	CASSLLGGGETQYF	TGTGCCAGCAGCTTACTGGGAGGGGGAGAGACCCAGTACTTC
TRBV6-5	TRBJ1-6	.	TRBD1	14	CASRADRDGSPLHF	TGTGCCAGCAGGGCCGACAGGGATGGCTCACCCCTCCACTTT
TRBV28	TRBJ2-7	.	.	14	CASSPIGGIHEQYF	TGTGCCAGCAGTCCCATTGGGGGGATCCACGAGCAGTACTTC
TRBV19	TRBJ2-5	once	TRBD2	12	CASRDYQETQYF	TGTGCCAGTCGGGACTATCAAGAGACCCAGTACTTC
TRBV28	TRBJ2-5	.	.	15	CASTPGRLFQETQYF	TGTGCCAGCACCCCGGGAAGGCTTTTCCAAGAGACCCAGTACTTC
TRBV7-3	TRBJ2-1	.	.	13	CASSFPPYNEQFF	TGTGCCAGCAGCTTTCCCCCGTACAATGAGCAGTTCTTC
TRBV6-5	TRBJ2-2	.	.	14	CASSYSSGSGELFF	TGTGCCAGCAGTTACTCCTCAGGGTCCGGGGAGCTGTTTTTT
TRBV30	TRBJ2-7	.	.	14	CAWSAGSIPYEQYF	TGTGCCTGGAGTGCGGGAAGTATCCCCTACGAGCAGTACTTC
TRBV19	TRBJ1-5	once	TRBD1	15	CATTRQGAGNQPQHF	TGTGCCACCACGAGACAGGGGGCCGGCAATCAGCCCCAGCATTTT
TRBV5-5	TRBJ1-2	.	TRBD1	15	CASSHGGDSVYGYTF	TGTGCCAGCAGCCACGGCGGGGACAGTGTCTATGGCTACACCTTC
TRBV27	TRBJ2-2	.	TRBD2	15	CASSLIAGVGGELFF	TGTGCCAGCAGTCTCATAGCGGGAGTCGGCGGGGAGCTGTTTTTT
TRBV18	TRBJ1-1	.	.	14	CASSLKQGTNEAFF	TGTGCCAGCTCACTGAAACAGGGTACGAATGAAGCTTTCTTT
TRBV15	TRBJ2-3	.	TRBD2	16	CATSQTGLPVGDTQYF	TGTGCCACCAGCCAAACGGGACTACCCGTCGGAGATACGCAGTATTTT
TRBV6-5	TRBJ1-1	.	.	15	CASSYGKGMNTEAFF	TGTGCCAGCAGTTACGGGAAGGGGATGAACACTGAAGCTTTCTTT
TRBV19	TRBJ2-4	.	.	16	CASSIGTVLAKNIQYF	TGTGCCAGTAGTATAGGGACAGTACTAGCCAAAAACATTCAGTACTTC
TRBV7-2	TRBJ1-1	.	.	16	CASSLVQLQGNTEAFF	TGTGCCAGCAGCTTAGTCCAACTACAGGGGAACACTGAAGCTTTCTTT
TRBV5-1	TRBJ2-1	few	TRBD2	16	CASSEGLAEHYNEQFF	TGCGCCAGCAGCGAAGGACTAGCCGAACACTACAATGAGCAGTTCTTC
TRBV27	TRBJ2-3	.	TRBD2	17	CASSPPGLAGHTDTQYF	TGTGCCAGCAGTCCCCCCGGACTAGCGGGCCACACAGATACGCAGTATTTT